The 16 T cell receptor beta chains given below trace back to one sample, sequenced in a study of cytomegalovirus exposure and HLA in healthy donors. Both 60 Vbeta primers and 13 Jbeta primers went into the PCR. Data came from immunoSEQ multiplex PCR; TCRdb stores just in-frame clones and leaves some out. Of 130,000 or so clones in the sample, about 8.5% were seen once. Sample: PBMCs. These receptors were taken from a man aged 35 to 55 in good health and CMV-seronegative.

The V gene is TRBV4-1, the J gene TRBJ1-3; perhaps TRBD1 as D (5 bases). V was cut by 3 bases and J by 0 bases, with 18 bases left in between. Germline V gene data show CDR1 as MGHRA and CDR2 as YSYEKL. CDR3 length equals 18 residues. CDR3: CASSHPELGGISGNTIYF. CDR3 DNA sequence: TGCGCCAGCAGCCACCCCGAGTTGGGGGGTATCTCTGGAAACACCATATATTTT.

The chain links TRBV2 to TRBJ2-7, with D maybe TRBD2 (5 bases). CDR1 is SNHLY and CDR2 is FYNNEI in the germline V gene. V was clipped by 8 bases and J by 5 bases, with 19 bases between them. The CDR3 length is 14 residues. CDR3 in amino acids: CASGVWGAPNEQYV. CDR3 DNA: TGTGCCAGCGGCGTGTGGGGAGCCCCGAACGAGCAGTACGTC.

The CDR3 nucleotides are TGTGCCAGCAGTGAAAGTACAGGGGGCTGGACAAATGAGCAGTTCTTC. Amino acid sequence: CASSESTGGWTNEQFF. This chain uses TRBV2 with TRBJ2-1, with 9 bases that match TRBD1. The J segment lost 7 bases and the V segment lost 2 bases, leaving 9 bases of the junction unmatched. The CDR3 has 16 residues. Germline-derived CDR1 and CDR2 are SNHLY and FYNNEI.

V usage is TRBV29-1 and J usage is TRBJ1-2; D may be TRBD1 (6 bases). V shed 3 bases and J shed 8 bases, with 16 bases lying between them. From germline, CDR1 is SQVTM and CDR2 ANQGSEA. The CDR3 runs to 13 residues. CDR3 residues: CSVDTGDISGYTF. CDR3 nucleotide sequence: TGCAGCGTTGACACCGGGGACATCAGCGGCTACACCTTC.

This clone has only a few counts. V and J are TRBV6-1 and TRBJ1-4; 9 nucleotides match TRBD1. This CDR3 region has 14 residues. CDR1 is MNHNS and CDR2 is SASEGT in the germline V gene. Trimming cost V 6 bases and J 10 bases; bases outside gene matches: 9. CDR3 loop: CASRARTGDRKLFF. The CDR3 coding sequence is TGTGCCAGCAGAGCAAGGACAGGGGATCGAAAACTGTTTTTT.

The V call is TRBV30, the J call TRBJ1-2, with D possibly TRBD1 on 5 matching bases. This CDR3 is built from 13 residues. The germline V gene has CDR1 GTSNPN and CDR2 SVGIG (reference sequence). Trimming removed 3 bases from V and 3 bases from J, with 11 bases in between. The DNA of the CDR3 is TGTGCCTGGAGGGGGGGATCCGACTATGGCTACACCTTC. As protein: CAWRGGSDYGYTF.

The gene calls are TRBV19 and TRBJ1-5; D may be TRBD1 (5 bases). The CDR3 covers 19 residues. The ends were cut back, 4 bases at V and 0 bases at J, with 22 bases in the middle. Germline values: CDR1 LNHDA, CDR2 SQIVND (reference sequence). CDR3: CASSRGDPGKGYSNQPQHF. CDR3 DNA sequence: TGTGCCAGTAGTAGGGGGGACCCCGGGAAGGGCTATAGCAATCAGCCCCAGCATTTT.

The chain couples TRBV7-2 to TRBJ2-5, with D maybe TRBD2 (5 bases). This CDR3 region has 15 residues. Germline CDR1 is SGHTA and CDR2 is FQGNSA. Trimming shortened V by 1 base and J by 1 base, and 10 bases separated the two germline ends. CDR3 protein: CASSLGRGPQETQYF. CDR3 coding DNA: TGTGCCAGCAGCTTAGGGCGCGGGCCCCAAGAGACCCAGTACTTC.

This rearrangement joins TRBV9 to TRBJ2-3, with unresolved D. This CDR3 contains 15 residues. Trimming left V 0 bases short and J 3 bases short, with 11 bases between. Looked up from germline, CDR1 is SGDLS and CDR2 is YYNGEE. DNA of the CDR3: TGTGCCAGCAGCGTAGATGCTAGATGGACAGATACGCAGTATTTT. It specifies CASSVDARWTDTQYF.

This clone showed up just a few times. CDR3 residues: CASSLETGRTEAFF. The CDR3, as DNA: TGCGCCAGCAGCCTAGAGACAGGTCGAACTGAAGCTTTCTTT. This sequence joins TRBV4-1 and TRBJ1-1, with D perhaps matching TRBD1 (6 bases). Germline CDR1 and CDR2: MGHRA and YSYEKL. V was pared by 4 bases and J by 5 bases, with 14 bases between. This CDR3 region has 14 residues.

This clone was seen more than once but under ten times. This chain joins TRBV10-1 and TRBJ2-1; 15 nucleotides line up with TRBD2. Germline V gene lookup returns CDR1 WNHNN and CDR2 SYGVQD (reference sequence). The CDR3 contains 17 residues. V lost 6 bases, J lost 8 bases, and 11 bases stayed unmatched. CDR3 sequence: CASSDGLAGGPRDEQFF. The CDR3 region has the DNA TGCGCCAGCAGCGACGGACTAGCGGGGGGGCCTAGGGATGAGCAGTTCTTC.

This clone was counted only a few times. The V call is TRBV7-4, the J call TRBJ1-4; perhaps TRBD1 as D (5 bases). The CDR3 runs to 15 residues. CDR1 is SGHVT, CDR2 SQSDAQ, per germline. Trimming took off 4 bases at V and 8 bases at J, with 17 bases between the two ends. CDR3 in amino acids: CASSSFYDSREKLFF. CDR3 bases: TGTGCCAGCAGCTCCTTCTACGACAGTCGGGAAAAACTGTTTTTT.

The chain uses TRBV4-1 and TRBJ2-1, with D possibly TRBD2 on 5 matching bases. The germline V and J ends were trimmed by 1 base and 8 bases, with 12 bases remaining between them. The CDR3 runs to 14 residues. From germline, CDR1 is MGHRA and CDR2 YSYEKL. The CDR3 nucleotides are TGCGCCAGCAGCCAAGCGGCGACTACTGATGAGCAGTTCTTC. It encodes CASSQAATTDEQFF.

In its sample, this clone was seen a few times. The chain is built from TRBV5-6 and TRBJ2-1; weak D call: TRBD2 (5 bases). The CDR3 loop spans 11 amino acids. Germline-derived CDR1 and CDR2 are SGHDT and YYEEEE. Trimming removed 7 bases at V and 7 bases at J, with 9 bases between. CDR3 in amino acids: CASVRGNEQFF. CDR3 bases: TGTGCCAGCGTACGGGGAAATGAGCAGTTCTTC.

This clone was found a few times. The rearrangement links TRBV5-8 to TRBJ2-7; D call uncertain. Trimming took 1 base from V and 2 from J, leaving 10 bases between them. This CDR3 spans 14 amino acids. Germline-derived CDR1 and CDR2 are SGHTS and YDEGEE. The CDR3 nucleotides read TGTGCCAGCAGCTTGACCAGGCTCCCCTACGAGCAGTACTTC. Translated, it gives CASSLTRLPYEQYF.

This clone was observed a handful of times. This sequence joins TRBV5-1 and TRBJ2-4; 13 bases align to TRBD2. This CDR3 region has 16 residues. The germline CDR1 and CDR2 sequences are SGHRS and YFSETQ. Trimming removed 3 bases from V and 6 bases from J; junction bases left unmatched: 6. The CDR3 DNA is TGCGCCAGCAGCTACAGGACTAGCGGGGGATCAAACATTCAGTACTTC. It is translated as CASSYRTSGGSNIQYF. Full variable domain (rest looked up from reference TRBV5-1 and TRBJ2-4): KAGVTQTPRYLIKTRGQQVTLSCSPISGHRSVSWYQQTPGQGLQFLFEYFSETQRNKGNFPGRFSGRQFSNSRSEMNVSTLELGDSALYLCASSYRTSGGSNIQYFGAGTRLSVL.